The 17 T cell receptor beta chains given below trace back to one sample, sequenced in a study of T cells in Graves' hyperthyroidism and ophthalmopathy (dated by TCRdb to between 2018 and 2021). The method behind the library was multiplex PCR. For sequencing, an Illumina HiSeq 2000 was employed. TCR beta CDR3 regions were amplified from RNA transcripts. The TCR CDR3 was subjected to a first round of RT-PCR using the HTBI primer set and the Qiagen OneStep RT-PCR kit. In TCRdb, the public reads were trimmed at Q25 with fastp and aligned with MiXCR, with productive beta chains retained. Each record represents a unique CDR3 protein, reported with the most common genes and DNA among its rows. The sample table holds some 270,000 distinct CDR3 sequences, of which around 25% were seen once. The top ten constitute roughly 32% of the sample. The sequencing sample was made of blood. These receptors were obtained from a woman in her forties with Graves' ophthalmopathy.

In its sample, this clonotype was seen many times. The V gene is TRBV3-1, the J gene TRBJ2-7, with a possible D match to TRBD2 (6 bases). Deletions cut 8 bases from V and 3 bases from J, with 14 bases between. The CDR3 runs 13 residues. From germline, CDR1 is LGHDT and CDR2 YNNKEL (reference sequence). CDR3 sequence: CASRDSLGYEQYF. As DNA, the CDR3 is TGTGCCAGCCGGGACTCACTTGGCTACGAGCAGTACTTC.

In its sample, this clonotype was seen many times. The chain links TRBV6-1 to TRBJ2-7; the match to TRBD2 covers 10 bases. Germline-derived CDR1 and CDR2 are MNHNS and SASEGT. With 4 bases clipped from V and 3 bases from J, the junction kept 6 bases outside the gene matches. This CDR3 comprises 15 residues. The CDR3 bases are TGTGCCAGCAGTGGGACTAGCGGAATTGACTACGAGCAGTACTTC. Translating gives CASSGTSGIDYEQYF.

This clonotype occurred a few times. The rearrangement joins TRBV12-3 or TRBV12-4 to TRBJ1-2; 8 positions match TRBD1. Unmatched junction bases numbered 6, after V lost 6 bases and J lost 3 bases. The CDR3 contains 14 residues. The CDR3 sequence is CASRQTGADYGYTF. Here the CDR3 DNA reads TGTGCCAGCAGGCAGACAGGGGCAGACTATGGCTACACCTTC.

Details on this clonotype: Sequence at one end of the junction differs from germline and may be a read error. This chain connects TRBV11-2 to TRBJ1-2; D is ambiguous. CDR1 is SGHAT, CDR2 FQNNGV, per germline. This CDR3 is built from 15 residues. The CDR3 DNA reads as TGTGCCAGCAGCTCAGAGGCCAGAGCTAACTATGGCTACAACTTC. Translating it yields CASSSEARANYGYNF.

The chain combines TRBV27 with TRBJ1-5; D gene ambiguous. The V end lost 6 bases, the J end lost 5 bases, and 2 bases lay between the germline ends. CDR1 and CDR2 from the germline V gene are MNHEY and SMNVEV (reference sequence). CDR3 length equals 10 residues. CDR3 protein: CASRDQPQHF. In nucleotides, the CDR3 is TGTGCCAGCAGGGATCAGCCCCAGCATTTT.

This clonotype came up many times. The CDR3 region has the DNA TGTGCCAGCAGCTTAGACAGCGGCAGCCAGCATTTT. It encodes CASSLDSGSQHF. The chain combines TRBV7-9 with TRBJ1-5; D remains unclear. CDR3 length: 12 residues. CDR1 and CDR2 from the germline V gene are SEHNR and FQNEAQ (reference sequence). V dropped 1 base and J dropped 12 bases, with 10 bases sitting between them.

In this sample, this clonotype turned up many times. CDR3 nucleotides: TGTGCCAGCGGGACGCGGGGTGGTGGGATCTACGAGCAGTACTTC. As protein: CASGTRGGGIYEQYF. The chain recombines TRBV27 with TRBJ2-7, with D perhaps matching TRBD2 (6 bases). CDR1 and CDR2 from the germline V gene are MNHEY and SMNVEV (reference sequence). V lost 8 bases, J lost 3 bases, and 20 bases lay in between. This CDR3 has 15 residues.

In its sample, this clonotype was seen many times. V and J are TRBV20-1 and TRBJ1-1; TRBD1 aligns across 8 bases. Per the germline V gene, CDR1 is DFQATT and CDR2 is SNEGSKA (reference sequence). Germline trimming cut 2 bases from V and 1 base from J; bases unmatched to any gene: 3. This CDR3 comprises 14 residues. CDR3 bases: TGCAGTGCTAGACAAGGACAGGGGAACACTGAAGCTTTCTTT. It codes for CSARQGQGNTEAFF.

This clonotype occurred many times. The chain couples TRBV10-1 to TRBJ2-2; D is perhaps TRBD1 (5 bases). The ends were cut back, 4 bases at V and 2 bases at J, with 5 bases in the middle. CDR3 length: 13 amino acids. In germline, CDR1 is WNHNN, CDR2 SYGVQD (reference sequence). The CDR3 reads CASSGTNTGELFF. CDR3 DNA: TGCGCCAGCAGTGGGACAAACACCGGGGAGCTGTTTTTT.

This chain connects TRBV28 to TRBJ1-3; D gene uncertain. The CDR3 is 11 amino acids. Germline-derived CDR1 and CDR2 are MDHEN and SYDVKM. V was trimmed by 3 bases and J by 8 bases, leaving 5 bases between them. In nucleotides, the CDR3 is TGTGCCAGCAGTTTTGGGGACACCATATATTTT. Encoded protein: CASSFGDTIYF.

CDR3 sequence reads: CASSEIGVLATQYF. DNA for the CDR3: TGTGCCAGCAGTGAAATCGGGGTGTTGGCGACCCAGTACTTC. The J gene is TRBJ2-5, the V gene TRBV6-1, with D possibly matching TRBD2 (5 bases). Deletions cut 2 bases from V and 7 bases from J, with 14 bases between. Germline values: CDR1 MNHNS, CDR2 SASEGT. The CDR3 is made up of 14 amino acids.

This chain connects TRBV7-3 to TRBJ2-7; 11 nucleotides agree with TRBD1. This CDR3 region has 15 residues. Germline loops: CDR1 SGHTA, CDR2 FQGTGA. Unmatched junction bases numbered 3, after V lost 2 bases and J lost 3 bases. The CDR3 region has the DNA TGTGCCAGCAGCTTAGACGGGACAGGGGGCTACGAGCAGTACTTC. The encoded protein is CASSLDGTGGYEQYF.

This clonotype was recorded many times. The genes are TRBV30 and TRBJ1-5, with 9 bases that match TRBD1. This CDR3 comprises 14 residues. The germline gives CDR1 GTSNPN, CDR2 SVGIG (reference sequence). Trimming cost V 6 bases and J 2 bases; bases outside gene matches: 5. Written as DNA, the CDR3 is TGTGCCTGCGGACAGGGGATGGGCAATCAGCCCCAGCATTTT. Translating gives CACGQGMGNQPQHF.

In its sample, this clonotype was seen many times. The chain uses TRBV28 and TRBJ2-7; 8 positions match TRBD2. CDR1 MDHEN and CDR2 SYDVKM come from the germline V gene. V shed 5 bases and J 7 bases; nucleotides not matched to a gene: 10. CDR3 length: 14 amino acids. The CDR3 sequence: CASSPAGASGEQYF. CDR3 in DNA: TGTGCCAGCAGTCCAGCGGGAGCGTCAGGAGAGCAGTACTTC.

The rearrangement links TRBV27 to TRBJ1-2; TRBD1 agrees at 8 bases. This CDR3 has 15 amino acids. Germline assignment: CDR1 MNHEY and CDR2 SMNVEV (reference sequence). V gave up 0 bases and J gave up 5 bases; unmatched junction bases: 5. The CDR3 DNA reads TGTGCCAGCAGTTTATCAGCAGGGGGCGGGTATGGCTACACCTTC. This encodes CASSLSAGGGYGYTF.

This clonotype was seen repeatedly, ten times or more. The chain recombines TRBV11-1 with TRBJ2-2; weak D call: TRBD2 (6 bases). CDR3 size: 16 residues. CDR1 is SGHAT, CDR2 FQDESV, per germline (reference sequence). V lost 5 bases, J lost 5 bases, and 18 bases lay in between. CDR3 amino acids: CASSPSRGLGTGELFF. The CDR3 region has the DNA TGTGCCAGCAGCCCATCGCGGGGCCTCGGGACCGGGGAGCTGTTTTTT.

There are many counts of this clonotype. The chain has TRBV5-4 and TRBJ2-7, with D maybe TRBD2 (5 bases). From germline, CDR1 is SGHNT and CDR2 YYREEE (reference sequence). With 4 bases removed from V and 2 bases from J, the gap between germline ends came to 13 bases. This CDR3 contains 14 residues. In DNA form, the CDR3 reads TGTGCCAGCAGCCTCCCCGGAGGTCCCTACGAGCAGTACTTC. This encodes CASSLPGGPYEQYF.